The rows below give T cell receptor beta chains drawn from one sample of a study of blood T cell repertoires in COVID-19. Sequenced by immunoSEQ multiplex PCR; TCRdb stores in-frame clones only, minus some. The table has about 88,000 clones, over 80% seen once. The sequencing sample was made of peripheral blood. The source is a man aged 80 or over with acute or convalescent COVID-19. Each CDR3 is given without its conserved first and last residue.

CDR3aa | len | v_gene
ASSEQTATNQPQH | 13 | TRBV6-1
ASTQGKGNQPQH | 12 | TRBV2
ASGPLSPDTQY | 11 | TRBV5-1
ASSSQADTQY | 10 | TRBV19
ASSPTGELNYGYT | 13 | TRBV18
ASSEGGRQGFYGYT | 14 | TRBV6-1
ATSEDRVNEQF | 11 | TRBV24-1
AISESTSPRGLPYEKLF | 17 | TRBV10-3
ASRLGQGALLGYT | 13 | TRBV11-2
ASSLGLARGETQY | 13 | TRBV10-2
ASSQGGRGDTEAF | 13 | TRBV25-1
ASRLARDRRHPKTQY | 15 | TRBV12-2
ASSPSGHREGYT | 12 | TRBV6-2/TRBV6-3
ASLETTMNTGELF | 13 | TRBV19
ASSIDDRENTEAF | 13 | TRBV19
ASSSPGQGHTQY | 12 | TRBV6-5
ATSGGVAEKLF | 11 | TRBV15
ASRPTSQGPETQY | 13 | TRBV3-1/TRBV3-2
ASSLARASGNTIY | 13 | TRBV11-2
ASSPALGQGAYEQY | 14 | TRBV5-1
ATSLGGNQPQH | 11 | TRBV15
ASSHAGTSGPRETQY | 15 | TRBV7-9
ASSLAPTGVNEKLF | 14 | TRBV5-1
ASSSGQTYNSPLH | 13 | TRBV28
ASSPATGFEAF | 11 | TRBV3-1/TRBV3-2
ASSLAGTGYSYEQY | 14 | TRBV5-1
ASSPGGEQY | 9 | TRBV6-5
ASSQDPWTGTGSPLH | 15 | TRBV4-1
ASSARQGVGTDTQY | 14 | TRBV6-1
ASSADRQNTEAF | 12 | TRBV27
ATNPGTSIYEQY | 12 | TRBV6-5
ASSYILVTDTQY | 12 | TRBV5-6
ASSLEGAAGEKLF | 13 | TRBV7-9
ASSFSGTGNGGYT | 13 | TRBV6-6
AWSSRTGVGETQY | 13 | TRBV30
SVTQDRVEQY | 10 | TRBV29-1
ASSQEGGGLLSLQF | 14 | TRBV4-3
ASSFPGVTGGAGNYGYT | 17 | TRBV7-9
ASSPPWSSMNTEAF | 14 | TRBV28
ASSDQGDSPLH | 11 | TRBV25-1
ASSWTGSPNTEAF | 13 | TRBV5-6
ASSQELAGGQETQY | 14 | TRBV3-1/TRBV3-2
ASTLGGAGQPQH | 12 | TRBV2
ASSLRLAGAYEQY | 13 | TRBV3-1/TRBV3-2
ASRSGQGDVGYT | 12 | TRBV6-5
SVEVQGVEQY | 10 | TRBV29-1
AWRGAVYEQY | 10 | TRBV30
ASIRVSSNTGELF | 13 | TRBV7-9
ASSQGPGQLHEKLF | 14 | TRBV14
ASTSATGINTEAF | 13 | TRBV5-1
ASSPPPGESNTGELF | 15 | TRBV18
ASSRRRTGNERASGANVLT | 19 | TRBV5-1
ASSPISGGAQETQY | 14 | TRBV5-1
ASRVGTSGSFYEQY | 14 | TRBV5-4
AISGGSSGGAINENEQF | 17 | TRBV10-3
SVEGRGDEKLF | 11 | TRBV29-1
ALGTGKDGGYT | 11 | TRBV10-3
SATGSYEQY | 9 | TRBV20-1
ASSRTGDTYGYT | 12 | TRBV6-5
ASSQAAGGAYGYT | 13 | TRBV14